This record looks at one T cell receptor (beta chain) sequence and its context. Antigen: not known. The source of the sample is a study of T cell repertoires in cytomegalovirus infection. At the level of the study: CMV epitopes that were recently identified and HLA-C-restricted were used alongside well-studied HLA-B-restricted ones.

A single record per CDR3 protein comes from TCRdb applying MiXCR to the reads. Of 750,000 to 900,000 distinct CDR3 sequences listed, almost 30% are singletons. This specimen consisted of cultured CD8+ T cells from PBMCs, obtained from culture after CMV antigen stimulation. This TCR came from a human donor in good health (CMV status not recorded). Some clones in this sample may be carry-over from other donors' samples.

The CDR3 DNA reads as TGTGCCAGCAGCCTAGACAGGGGGCGGACCGGGGAGCTGTTTTTT. It codes for CASSLDRGRTGELFF. The rearrangement uses TRBV5-6 and TRBJ2-2; 10 bases match TRBD1. This CDR3 is built from 15 residues. Germline V gene sequence: CDR1 SGHDT, CDR2 YYEEEE. The J segment lost 5 bases and the V segment lost 4 bases, leaving 5 bases of the junction unmatched.